This TCR beta chain was documented in a study of blood T cell repertoires in COVID-19. Turning to the study itself: The United States, Italy and Spain were the sources of the acute and convalescent COVID-19 samples. Sources were T cells, B-cell-depleted T cells, or PBMCs; the material itself was cDNA or gDNA.

J was trimmed by 5 bases and V by 1 base; bases with no gene match: 2. This CDR3 has 14 residues. In germline, CDR1 is MGHRA, CDR2 YSYEKL. Per the authors' pipeline: Estimates of nucleated cell counts were drawn from the amplification of reference gene primers. Profiling relied on immunoSEQ multiplex PCR, and the TCRdb table lists in-frame clones only, not all of them. Clone size and V and J calls were adopted from that table, with D and trimming inferred from the DNA. The sample has some 78,000 clones, around 89% seen once. This TCR came from a man aged 65 to 85 with active or convalescent COVID-19. Sample: peripheral blood. The chain joins TRBV4-1 to TRBJ2-3, with 8 bases identical to TRBD2. CDR3 protein: CASSQGLALDTQYF. CDR3 in DNA: TGCGCCAGCAGCCAAGGACTAGCGCTAGATACGCAGTATTTT.